This T cell receptor beta chain emerged from a study of patients and donors after allogeneic stem cell transplantation. TCRdb reanalysed the RT-PCR reads using MiXCR and keeps one entry per CDR3 protein. The sample has tens of thousands of distinct CDR3 sequences, nearly 7% seen once. The CDR3 covers 14 residues. The V end was cut by 4 bases, the J end by 7 bases, with 15 bases between. The germline gives CDR1 SGDLS, CDR2 YYNGEE. This clonotype was detected ten times or more. The clonotype comes from a human donor who was either an allogeneic HSCT recipient or a stem cell or donor lymphocyte infusion donor (not recorded which). It is not recorded whose cells these are; they may come from a transplant donor. The chain joins TRBV9 to TRBJ2-1; D is uncertain. The sample comprised blood, either unsorted or a sorted T cell fraction (not recorded which). The CDR3 reads CASSSAGAWNEQFF. DNA for the CDR3: TGTGCCAGCAGCTCCGCCGGCGCGTGGAATGAGCAGTTCTTC.